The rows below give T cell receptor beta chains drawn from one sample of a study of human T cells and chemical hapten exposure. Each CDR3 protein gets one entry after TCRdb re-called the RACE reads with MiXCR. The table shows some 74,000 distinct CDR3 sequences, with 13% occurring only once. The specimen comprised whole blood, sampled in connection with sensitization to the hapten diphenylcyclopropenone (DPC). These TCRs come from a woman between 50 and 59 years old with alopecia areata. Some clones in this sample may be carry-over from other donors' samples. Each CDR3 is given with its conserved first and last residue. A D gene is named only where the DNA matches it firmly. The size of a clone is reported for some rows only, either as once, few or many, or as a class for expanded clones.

cdr3_aa: CSAAGQSYNEQYF
cdr3_nt: TGCAGCGCTGCCGGACAGAGTTACAACGAGCAGTACTTC
d_call: -
clone_size: few
cdr3_length: 13
v_call: TRBV29-1
j_call: TRBJ2-7

cdr3_aa: CASSLYGLGLGGTDTQYF
cdr3_nt: TGTGCCAGCAGTTTATACGGGTTAGGGCTGGGCGGCACAGATACGCAGTATTTT
d_call: -
clone_size: many
cdr3_length: 18
v_call: TRBV27
j_call: TRBJ2-3

cdr3_aa: CASSRAGNEQFF
cdr3_nt: TGTGCCAGCAGCCGGGCAGGCAATGAGCAGTTCTTC
d_call: -
clone_size: many
cdr3_length: 12
v_call: TRBV3-1
j_call: TRBJ2-1

cdr3_aa: CASSPMQSTGYEQYF
cdr3_nt: TGTGCCAGCAGCCCGATGCAGAGTACAGGTTACGAGCAGTACTTC
d_call: -
clone_size: -
cdr3_length: 15
v_call: TRBV12-3/TRBV12-4
j_call: TRBJ2-7

cdr3_aa: CASSLSAYSGNTIYF
cdr3_nt: TGTGCCAGCAGCTTAAGCGCGTACTCTGGAAACACCATATATTTT
d_call: -
clone_size: many
cdr3_length: 15
v_call: TRBV11-2
j_call: TRBJ1-3

cdr3_aa: CASSLALSGNTIYF
cdr3_nt: TGTGCCAGCAGCTTAGCCCTCTCTGGAAACACCATATATTTT
d_call: -
clone_size: many
cdr3_length: 14
v_call: TRBV7-2
j_call: TRBJ1-3

cdr3_aa: CSASVAATYNEQFF
cdr3_nt: TGCAGCGCTTCCGTAGCGGCAACCTACAATGAGCAGTTCTTC
d_call: -
clone_size: -
cdr3_length: 14
v_call: TRBV29-1
j_call: TRBJ2-1

cdr3_aa: CSARRTETPNEQFF
cdr3_nt: TGCAGTGCTAGGAGGACAGAGACTCCCAATGAGCAGTTCTTC
d_call: -
clone_size: few
cdr3_length: 14
v_call: TRBV20-1
j_call: TRBJ2-1

cdr3_aa: CASSFAGRSADTQYF
cdr3_nt: TGTGCCAGCAGCTTCGCCGGGAGGTCCGCAGATACGCAGTATTTT
d_call: TRBD2
clone_size: many
cdr3_length: 15
v_call: TRBV5-8
j_call: TRBJ2-3

cdr3_aa: CGTDTQYF
cdr3_nt: TGCGGCACAGATACGCAGTATTTT
d_call: -
clone_size: many
cdr3_length: 8
v_call: TRBV29-1
j_call: TRBJ2-3

cdr3_aa: CASSFPGQGAAFF
cdr3_nt: TGTGCCAGCAGTTTCCCAGGGCAGGGAGCGGCTTTCTTT
d_call: -
clone_size: few
cdr3_length: 13
v_call: TRBV27
j_call: TRBJ1-1

cdr3_aa: CASSLGHQETQYF
cdr3_nt: TGTGCCAGCAGCTTAGGCCACCAAGAGACCCAGTACTTC
d_call: -
clone_size: few
cdr3_length: 13
v_call: TRBV11-2
j_call: TRBJ2-5

cdr3_aa: CASSKGGPETQYF
cdr3_nt: TGTGCCAGCAGCAAAGGGGGCCCGGAGACCCAGTACTTC
d_call: TRBD1
clone_size: few
cdr3_length: 13
v_call: TRBV11-2
j_call: TRBJ2-5

cdr3_aa: CASSLRQGIYNEQFF
cdr3_nt: TGTGCCAGCAGCTTAAGGCAGGGTATTTACAATGAGCAGTTCTTC
d_call: -
clone_size: few
cdr3_length: 15
v_call: TRBV11-3
j_call: TRBJ2-1

cdr3_aa: CSAATGGGRPYEQYF
cdr3_nt: TGCAGTGCCGCCACAGGGGGAGGTAGGCCCTACGAGCAGTACTTC
d_call: TRBD1
clone_size: many
cdr3_length: 15
v_call: TRBV20-1
j_call: TRBJ2-7

cdr3_aa: CASSISPTSDTQYF
cdr3_nt: TGTGCCAGTAGTATTAGCCCTACATCAGATACGCAGTATTTT
d_call: -
clone_size: many
cdr3_length: 14
v_call: TRBV19
j_call: TRBJ2-3

cdr3_aa: CSARVGLAGGGGGTDTQYF
cdr3_nt: TGCAGTGCTAGGGTGGGACTAGCGGGAGGAGGTGGTGGCACAGATACGCAGTATTTT
d_call: TRBD2
clone_size: few
cdr3_length: 19
v_call: TRBV20-1
j_call: TRBJ2-3

cdr3_aa: CSARDWRTEAFF
cdr3_nt: TGCAGTGCCAGGGACTGGAGAACTGAAGCTTTCTTT
d_call: -
clone_size: -
cdr3_length: 12
v_call: TRBV20-1
j_call: TRBJ1-1

cdr3_aa: CASSVKTVNTEAFF
cdr3_nt: TGTGCCAGCTCAGTTAAAACAGTGAACACTGAAGCTTTCTTT
d_call: -
clone_size: few
cdr3_length: 14
v_call: TRBV18
j_call: TRBJ1-1

cdr3_aa: CASSLATSSTDTQYF
cdr3_nt: TGTGCCAGCAGCTTAGCAACTAGTTCCACAGATACGCAGTATTTT
d_call: -
clone_size: few
cdr3_length: 15
v_call: TRBV7-9
j_call: TRBJ2-3

cdr3_aa: CSANLQGIKVVTEAFF
cdr3_nt: TGCAGTGCAAACCTCCAGGGGATTAAGGTTGTCACTGAAGCTTTCTTT
d_call: -
clone_size: -
cdr3_length: 16
v_call: TRBV20-1
j_call: TRBJ1-1

cdr3_aa: CASSQDWSGRRTSFTDTQYF
cdr3_nt: TGCGCCAGCAGCCAAGATTGGTCGGGTAGGAGGACTAGCTTCACAGATACGCAGTATTTT
d_call: TRBD2
clone_size: few
cdr3_length: 20
v_call: TRBV4-1
j_call: TRBJ2-3